This T cell receptor beta chain is drawn from a study of cytomegalovirus exposure and HLA in healthy donors. This CDR3 is 14 amino acids long. Looked up from germline, CDR1 is SEHNR and CDR2 is FQNEAQ (reference sequence). Trimming took 1 base from V and 5 from J; bases not matched to a gene: 4. Use of 60 Vbeta and 13 Jbeta primers characterized the PCR. Study processing details: Approximately 11 million of 80 million or so unique TCR beta chains were shared, per a later count. Only in-frame clones appear in the TCRdb table, and some are missing; sequencing was by immunoSEQ multiplex PCR. V and J calls and clone size are copied from that table; D and trimming were computed from the DNA. The sample includes 150,000 or so clones.

This clonotype originated in a woman aged 50 to 65 in good health and CMV-seronegative. The sample comprised PBMCs. The genes are TRBV7-9 and TRBJ2-5, with 7 bases aligning to TRBD1. The CDR3 DNA sequence: TGTGCCAGCAGCTTAGGGACAGGTATGGAGACCCAGTACTTC. It encodes CASSLGTGMETQYF.